This note documents a single T cell receptor (beta chain) sequence. Its antigen is unknown. The CDR3 length is 16 residues. The V end lost 2 bases, the J end lost 6 bases, and 17 bases lay between the germline ends. Per germline, CDR1 LGHDT and CDR2 YNNKEL (reference sequence). The data were taken from a study of T cell responses to AZD1222 COVID-19 vaccine. TCRdb's copy holds only in-frame clones and misses some; the assay was immunoSEQ multiplex PCR. Of around 200,000 clones listed, approximately 92% are singletons. Study outcomes and limitations: Unmutated variant regions are reportedly targeted by nearly half of spike-specific TCRs.

The sequence derives from an adult who received the MenACWY meningococcal vaccine as a control. The sequenced sample was peripheral blood, obtained 28 days after the second dose of the MenACWY control vaccine. This chain connects TRBV3-1 (or the pseudogene TRBV3-2) to TRBJ1-5; D perhaps matches TRBD1 (6 bases). CDR3 nucleotide sequence: TGTGCCAGCAGCCAACGAACAGGGCTATTGGTTCAGCCCCAGCATTTT. Its protein product is CASSQRTGLLVQPQHF.